The clone carrying this TCR beta chain was found once. Antigen specificity is unknown. The sample comes from a study of graft-versus-host responses after intestinal transplantation. Study in general: As for transplant type, recipients had multivisceral, liver-intestinal, or isolated intestinal grafts. Each recipient received anti-thymocyte globulin induction, then tacrolimus and steroids for 3 to 4 years. Study conclusions and caveats: Early post-transplant HvG declines were associated with peak circulating GvH clone levels. GvH clones were identified in recipient marrow, with some first appearing in ileum or blood.

Here immunoSEQ multiplex PCR was the method, and the copy in TCRdb shows in-frame clones only, minus some. Of over 100,000 clones listed, 90% to 95% are singletons. Trimming cost V 4 bases and J 6 bases, with 14 bases left between them. CDR1 SGDLS and CDR2 YYNGEE come from the germline V gene. The CDR3 consists of 14 residues. The receptor was isolated from a human donor who received an intestinal transplant. The sample was unstimulated CD8+ T cells sorted from spleen or lymph node cells, taken before intestinal transplant. J is TRBJ1-3 and V is TRBV9; D is perhaps TRBD1 (5 bases). CDR3 in DNA: TGTGCCAGCAGCTCGGGACTGATTATAAACACCATATATTTT. It yields the protein CASSSGLIINTIYF.